The present T cell receptor (beta chain) was sequenced within a study of PD-L1 blockade in urothelial cancer. V lost 3 bases and J lost 2, with 10 bases in between. Germline V gene sequence: CDR1 KGHSH, CDR2 LQKENI. The CDR3 runs to 14 residues. The data were produced by immunoSEQ multiplex PCR, yet TCRdb's version contains in-frame clones alone and is incomplete. The sample carries under 40,000 clones, approximately 90% recorded once. The sample consisted of PBMCs, taken around atezolizumab (anti-PD-L1) treatment. The receptor was isolated from a man between 65 and 80 years old with urothelial cancer. This chain uses TRBV18 with TRBJ2-5; D possibly corresponds to TRBD1 (6 bases). The CDR3 DNA sequence: TGTGCCAGCTCACCCGGACAGCTACAAGAGACCCAGTACTTC. As protein: CASSPGQLQETQYF.